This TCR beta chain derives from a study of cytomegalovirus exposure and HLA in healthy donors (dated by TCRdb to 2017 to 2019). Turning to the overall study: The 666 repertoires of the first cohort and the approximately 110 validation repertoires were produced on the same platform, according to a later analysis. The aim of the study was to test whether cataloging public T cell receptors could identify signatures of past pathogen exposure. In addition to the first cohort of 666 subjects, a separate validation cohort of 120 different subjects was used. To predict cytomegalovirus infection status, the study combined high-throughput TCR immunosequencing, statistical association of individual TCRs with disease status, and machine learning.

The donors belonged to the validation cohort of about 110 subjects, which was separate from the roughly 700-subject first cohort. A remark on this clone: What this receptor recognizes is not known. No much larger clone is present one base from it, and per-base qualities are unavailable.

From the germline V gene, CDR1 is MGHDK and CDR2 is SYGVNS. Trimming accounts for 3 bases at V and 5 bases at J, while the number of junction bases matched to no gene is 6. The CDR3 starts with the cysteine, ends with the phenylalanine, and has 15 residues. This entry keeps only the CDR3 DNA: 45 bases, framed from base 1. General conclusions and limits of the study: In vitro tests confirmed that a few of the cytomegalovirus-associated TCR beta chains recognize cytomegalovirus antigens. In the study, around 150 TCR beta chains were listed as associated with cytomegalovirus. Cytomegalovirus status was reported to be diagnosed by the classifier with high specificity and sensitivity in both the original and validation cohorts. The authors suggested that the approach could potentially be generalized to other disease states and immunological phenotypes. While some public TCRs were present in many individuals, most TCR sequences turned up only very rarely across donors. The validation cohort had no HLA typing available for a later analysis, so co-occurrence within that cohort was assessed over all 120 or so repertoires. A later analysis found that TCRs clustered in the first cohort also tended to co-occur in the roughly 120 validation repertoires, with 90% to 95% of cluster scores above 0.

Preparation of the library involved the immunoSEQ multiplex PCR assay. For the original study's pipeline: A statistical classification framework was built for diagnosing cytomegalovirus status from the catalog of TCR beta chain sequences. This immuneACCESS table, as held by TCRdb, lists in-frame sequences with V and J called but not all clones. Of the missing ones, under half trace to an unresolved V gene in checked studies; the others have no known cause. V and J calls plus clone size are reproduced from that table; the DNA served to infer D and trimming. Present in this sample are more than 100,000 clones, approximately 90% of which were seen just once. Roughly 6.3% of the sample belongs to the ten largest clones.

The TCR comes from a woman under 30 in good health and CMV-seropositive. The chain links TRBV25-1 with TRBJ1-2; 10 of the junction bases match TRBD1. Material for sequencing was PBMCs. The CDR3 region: CASSDLAGQGYGYTF. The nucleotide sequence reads TGTGCCAGCAGTGACTTGGCGGGACAGGGGTATGGCTACACCTTC.